Each of the 20 T cell receptor beta chains below was sequenced from the same sample in a study of T cell repertoires in ileal Crohn's disease. Time point described: inflamed ileum from the surgical specimen. Data came from immunoSEQ multiplex PCR; TCRdb stores just in-frame clones and leaves some out. Seen here are about 15,000 clones, about 80% observed once, and the top ten hold less than 5%. Sequencing was carried out using ileal tissue. The source of these receptors is an adult with Crohn's disease.

The rearrangement joins TRBV19 to TRBJ1-4; D is unresolved. This CDR3 is 15 amino acids long. Trimming cost V 3 bases and J 0 bases, with 8 bases left between them. CDR1 is LNHDA and CDR2 is SQIVND in the germline V gene (reference sequence). The CDR3 loop reads CASSISVATNEKLFF. The CDR3 DNA sequence: TGTGCCAGTAGTATTTCTGTAGCAACTAATGAAAAACTGTTTTTT.

This clone was found a few times. V and J are TRBV5-1 and TRBJ1-4; 10 bases line up with TRBD1. This CDR3 has 14 residues. Germline assignment: CDR1 SGHRS and CDR2 YFSETQ. With V trimmed by 7 bases and J by 8 bases, 8 bases remained unmatched. CDR3 amino acids: CASQSGTGDEKLFF. CDR3 coding DNA: TGCGCCAGCCAAAGCGGGACAGGGGACGAAAAACTGTTTTTT.

This clone was seen a single time. The sample carries other DNA sequences with the same CDR3. The rearrangement joins TRBV18 to TRBJ2-7, with D perhaps TRBD1 (6 bases). CDR1 is KGHSH, CDR2 LQKENI, per germline. The CDR3 has 13 amino acids. The ends were cut back, 3 bases at V and 3 bases at J, with 9 bases in the middle. In nucleotides, the CDR3 is TGTGCCAGCTCACCTAACAGGGTCTACGAGCAGTACTTC. As protein: CASSPNRVYEQYF.

This clone was detected a few times. CDR3 protein: CASSSGEGTYNEQFF. Here the CDR3 DNA reads TGTGCCAGCAGCTCGGGGGAGGGTACCTACAATGAGCAGTTCTTC. The chain is built from TRBV7-9 and TRBJ2-1, with 7 bases fitting TRBD2. The CDR3 covers 15 residues. V shed 4 bases, J shed 2 bases, and the junction held 5 bases outside the gene matches. The germline V gene has CDR1 SEHNR and CDR2 FQNEAQ (reference sequence).

The V and J genes are TRBV18 and TRBJ1-3; D call uncertain. CDR1 and CDR2 (germline): KGHSH, LQKENI. The V end lost 4 bases, the J end lost 0 bases, and 10 bases lay between the germline ends. This CDR3 spans 15 amino acids. The CDR3 sequence is CASSQSRDSGNTIYF. The DNA of the CDR3 is TGTGCCAGCTCACAATCAAGGGACTCTGGAAACACCATATATTTT.

The chain uses TRBV28 and TRBJ2-7; 7 bases are a match to TRBD2. V shed 5 bases, J shed 5 bases, and the junction held 15 bases outside the gene matches. Germline V gene data show CDR1 as MDHEN and CDR2 as SYDVKM. This CDR3 is 16 amino acids long. The DNA of the CDR3 is TGTGCCAGCAGTCCGCTTGGCGGGAGAAGGGGCCACGAGCAGTACTTC. Amino acid sequence: CASSPLGGRRGHEQYF. Together with reference TRBV28 and TRBJ2-7, the CDR3 gives the full variable domain: DVKVTQSSRYLVKRTGEKVFLECVQDMDHENMFWYRQDPGLGLRLIYFSYDVKMKEKGDIPEGYSVSREKKERFSLILESASTNQTSMYLCASSPLGGRRGHEQYFGPGTRLTVT.

The CDR3 nucleotides are TGTGCCAGCAGTGCAGGACCGGGGGGCACTGAAGCTTTCTTT. Amino acid sequence: CASSAGPGGTEAFF. This rearrangement joins TRBV28 to TRBJ1-1; D perhaps matches TRBD1 (5 bases). CDR1 and CDR2 (germline): MDHEN, SYDVKM. V lost 5 bases to trimming and J lost 4 bases, with 14 bases between them. The CDR3 runs to 14 residues.

The CDR3 DNA sequence: TGCGCCAGCAGCTTGGCCGACGGGTATTCACCCCTCCACTTT. Translation gives CASSLADGYSPLHF. The rearrangement joins TRBV5-1 to TRBJ1-6; D ambiguous. The CDR3 is 14 amino acids. Germline V gene data show CDR1 as SGHRS and CDR2 as YFSETQ. The V end lost 0 bases, the J end lost 8 bases, and 9 bases lay between the germline ends.

This chain connects TRBV5-1 to TRBJ2-1; D perhaps matches TRBD1 (6 bases). The germline V and J ends were trimmed by 0 bases and 8 bases, with 12 bases remaining between them. The CDR3 has 14 amino acids. The germline CDR1 and CDR2 sequences are SGHRS and YFSETQ. This CDR3 reads CASSLGDTRDEQFF. In DNA, the CDR3 is TGCGCCAGCAGCTTGGGGGACACTAGGGATGAGCAGTTCTTC.

The CDR3 spells CASSSGQGRETQYF. The CDR3 DNA sequence: TGCGCCAGCAGCTCCGGACAGGGTAGGGAGACCCAGTACTTC. The chain joins TRBV5-1 to TRBJ2-5; the match to TRBD1 covers 8 bases. There are 14 residues in the CDR3. The germline gives CDR1 SGHRS, CDR2 YFSETQ. Trimming took 3 bases from V and 5 from J; bases not matched to a gene: 6.

J is TRBJ2-7 and V is TRBV15, with 8 bases aligning to TRBD1. CDR1 and CDR2 (germline): LNHNV, YYDKDF (reference sequence). The CDR3 sequence is 12 residues long. V lost 5 bases to trimming and J lost 7 bases; unmatched junction nucleotides: 4. The DNA for the CDR3 is TGTGCCACCAGCGACGGACAGGGAGAGCAGTACTTC. This gives the protein CATSDGQGEQYF.

This clone is classed as medium-sized. The rearrangement links TRBV6-1 to TRBJ2-2; 7 bases map to TRBD2. The J segment lost 0 bases and the V segment lost 8 bases, leaving 6 bases of the junction unmatched. The CDR3 runs 15 residues. Per germline, CDR1 MNHNS and CDR2 SASEGT. This chain's CDR3 is CASRAGRTNTGELFF. CDR3 nucleotides: TGTGCCAGCCGAGCCGGGAGGACGAACACCGGGGAGCTGTTTTTT.

The rearrangement joins TRBV5-6 to TRBJ1-5; D may be TRBD1 (5 bases). Per germline, CDR1 SGHDT and CDR2 YYEEEE. V was clipped by 2 bases and J by 5 bases, with 14 bases between them. This CDR3 region has 15 residues. The CDR3 region is CASSFYRDADQPQHF. The DNA of the CDR3 is TGTGCCAGCAGCTTCTACCGGGACGCGGATCAGCCCCAGCATTTT.

This clone was recorded only once. The chain carries TRBV6-1 and TRBJ2-7; perhaps TRBD2 as D (6 bases). Germline-derived CDR1 and CDR2 are MNHNS and SASEGT. V lost 5 bases and J lost 3, with 17 bases in between. This CDR3 region has 15 residues. CDR3 loop: CASSLAGTEHYEQYF. DNA for the CDR3: TGTGCCAGCAGTCTCGCCGGGACTGAACACTACGAGCAGTACTTC.

The genes are TRBV18 and TRBJ2-7, with TRBD2 matching 7 bases. CDR1 and CDR2 from the germline V gene are KGHSH and LQKENI. Unmatched junction bases numbered 7, after V lost 3 bases and J lost 2 bases. The CDR3 is 15 amino acids. The CDR3 DNA is TGTGCCAGCTCACCCCCCCTGGCGGGAGCCTACGAGCAGTACTTC. Protein: CASSPPLAGAYEQYF.

This chain joins TRBV28 and TRBJ1-5; D perhaps matches TRBD1 (5 bases). The V gene's germline CDR1 is MDHEN and CDR2 SYDVKM. This CDR3 is built from 15 residues. Trimming pared 5 bases from V and 4 bases from J, leaving 15 bases between. Here the CDR3 reads CASSVPTGGNQPQHF. The DNA for the CDR3 is TGTGCCAGCAGTGTGCCGACGGGGGGGAATCAGCCCCAGCATTTT.

The J gene is TRBJ2-7, the V gene TRBV7-2; D may be TRBD2 (6 bases). V was trimmed by 2 bases and J by 0 bases, leaving 11 bases between them. The CDR3 is 15 amino acids. Germline loops: CDR1 SGHTA, CDR2 FQGNSA. The CDR3 is CASSLWASVSYEQYF. Written as DNA, the CDR3 is TGTGCCAGCAGCTTATGGGCTAGCGTCTCCTACGAGCAGTACTTC.

The CDR3 nucleotides are TGTGCCAGCAGCTCGGGGCCAAGCAATCAGCCCCAGCATTTT. This translates into CASSSGPSNQPQHF. This chain joins TRBV5-6 and TRBJ1-5, with a tentative D call TRBD1 (5 bases). The CDR3 runs to 14 residues. The ends were cut back, 3 bases at V and 1 base at J, with 8 bases in the middle. Germline CDR1 is SGHDT and CDR2 is YYEEEE.

The J gene is TRBJ1-4, the V gene TRBV7-9, with D tentatively TRBD1 (5 bases). The V end lost 3 bases, the J end lost 6 bases, and 11 bases lay between the germline ends. The CDR3 spans 14 residues. Germline V lookup: CDR1 SEHNR, CDR2 FQNEAQ (reference sequence). The CDR3: CASSFGHVDEKLFF. DNA of the CDR3: TGTGCCAGCAGCTTTGGACACGTAGATGAAAAACTGTTTTTT. The full variable domain, its missing parts supplied by reference TRBV7-9 and TRBJ1-4, is DTGVSQNPRHKITKRGQNVTFRCDPISEHNRLYWYRQTLGQGPEFLTYFQNEAQLEKSRLLSDRFSAERPKGSFSTLEIQRTEQGDSAMYLCASSFGHVDEKLFFGSGTQLSVL.

The chain employs TRBV11-2 and TRBJ2-7; D perhaps matches TRBD1 (7 bases). Germline-derived CDR1 and CDR2 are SGHAT and FQNNGV. Trimming removed 3 bases from V and 3 bases from J, with 15 bases in between. The CDR3 runs to 15 residues. The CDR3 DNA sequence: TGTGCCAGCAGCTTCAAGACAGGGACTCACTACGAGCAGTACTTC. This translates into CASSFKTGTHYEQYF.